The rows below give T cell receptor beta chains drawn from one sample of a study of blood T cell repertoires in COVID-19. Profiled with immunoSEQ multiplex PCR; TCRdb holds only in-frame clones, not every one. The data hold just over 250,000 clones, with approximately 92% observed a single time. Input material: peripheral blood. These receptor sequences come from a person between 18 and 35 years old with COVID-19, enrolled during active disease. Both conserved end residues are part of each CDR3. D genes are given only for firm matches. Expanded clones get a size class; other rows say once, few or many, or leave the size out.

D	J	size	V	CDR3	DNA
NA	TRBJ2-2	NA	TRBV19	CASSSGGTGELFF	TGTGCCAGTAGCTCAGGGGGGACCGGGGAGCTGTTTTTT
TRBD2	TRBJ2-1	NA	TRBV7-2	CASSLWTSPNNEQFF	TGTGCCAGCAGCCTATGGACTAGCCCTAACAATGAGCAGTTCTTC
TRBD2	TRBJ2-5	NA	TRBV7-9	CASSSGLAGEYF	TGTGCCAGCAGCTCCGGACTAGCGGGAGAGTACTTC
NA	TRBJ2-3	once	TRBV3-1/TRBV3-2	CASSHSYGSSTDTQYF	TGTGCCAGCAGCCATTCCTATGGTAGCTCCACAGATACGCAGTATTTT
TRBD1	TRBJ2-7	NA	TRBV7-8	CASGPGQGREQYF	TGTGCCAGCGGCCCGGGACAGGGGAGGGAGCAGTACTTC
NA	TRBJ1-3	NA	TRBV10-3	CASTINRNSGNTIYF	TGTGCCTCGACAATCAACAGAAACTCTGGAAACACCATATATTTT
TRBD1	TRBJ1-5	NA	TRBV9	CASSGSGQAFPQHF	TGTGCCAGCAGCGGATCGGGACAGGCTTTTCCCCAGCATTTT
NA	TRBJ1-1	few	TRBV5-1	CASSLNSMNTEAFF	TGCGCCAGCAGCTTGAACAGTATGAACACTGAAGCTTTCTTT
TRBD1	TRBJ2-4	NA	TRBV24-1	CATSDSPTGDVNIQYF	TGTGCCACCAGTGATTCCCCGACAGGGGACGTAAACATTCAGTACTTC
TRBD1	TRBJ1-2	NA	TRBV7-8	CASSSRDREGYGYTF	TGTGCCAGCAGCTCTAGGGACAGGGAGGGCTATGGCTACACCTTC
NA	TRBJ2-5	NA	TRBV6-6	CASSYSGAGEETQYF	TGTGCCAGCAGTTACTCGGGGGCGGGAGAAGAGACCCAGTACTTC
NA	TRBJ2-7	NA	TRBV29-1	CSALGGPTYEQYF	TGCAGCGCCCTGGGGGGGCCCACCTACGAGCAGTACTTC
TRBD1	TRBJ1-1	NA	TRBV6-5	CASEGAAGAFF	TGTGCCAGCGAGGGGGCCGCTGGTGCTTTCTTT
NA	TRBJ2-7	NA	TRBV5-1	CASSLDVGPYEQYF	TGCGCCAGCAGCTTAGACGTGGGGCCCTACGAGCAGTACTTC
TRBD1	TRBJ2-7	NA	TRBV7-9	CASSLLGQGGNEQYF	TGTGCCAGCAGCTTATTGGGACAGGGGGGAAACGAGCAGTACTTC